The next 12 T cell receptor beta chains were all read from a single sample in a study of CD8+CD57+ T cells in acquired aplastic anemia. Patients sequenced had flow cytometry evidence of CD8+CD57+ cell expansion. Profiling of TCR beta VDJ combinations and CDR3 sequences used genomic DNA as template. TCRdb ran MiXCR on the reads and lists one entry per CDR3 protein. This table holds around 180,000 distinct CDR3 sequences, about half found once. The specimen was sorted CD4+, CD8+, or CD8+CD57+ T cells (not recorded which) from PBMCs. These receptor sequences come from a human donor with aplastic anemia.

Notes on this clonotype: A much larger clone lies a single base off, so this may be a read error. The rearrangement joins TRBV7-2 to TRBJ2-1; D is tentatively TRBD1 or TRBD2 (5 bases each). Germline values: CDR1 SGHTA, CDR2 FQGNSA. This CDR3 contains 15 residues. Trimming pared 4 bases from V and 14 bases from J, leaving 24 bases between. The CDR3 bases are TGTGCCAGCAGCTCCCCCGGGACCACCAAGGTGAGGGAGTTCTTC. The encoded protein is CASSSPGTTKVREFF.

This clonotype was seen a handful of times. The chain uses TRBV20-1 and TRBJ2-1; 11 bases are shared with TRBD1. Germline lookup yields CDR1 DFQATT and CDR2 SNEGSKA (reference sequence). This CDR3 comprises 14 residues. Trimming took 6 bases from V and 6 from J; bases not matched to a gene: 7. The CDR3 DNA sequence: TGCAGTGCCACCGGGACAGGGGGTCTCAATGAGCAGTTCTTC. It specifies CSATGTGGLNEQFF.

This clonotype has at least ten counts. Here the CDR3 reads CASKTGQSSGNTIYF. The CDR3 DNA follows: TGTGCCAGTAAAACCGGACAGAGCTCTGGAAACACCATATATTTT. V and J are TRBV19 and TRBJ1-3, with D perhaps TRBD1 (6 bases). This CDR3 is 15 amino acids long. The V gene's germline CDR1 is LNHDA and CDR2 SQIVND (reference sequence). Trimming took 7 bases from V and 0 from J, leaving 13 bases between them.

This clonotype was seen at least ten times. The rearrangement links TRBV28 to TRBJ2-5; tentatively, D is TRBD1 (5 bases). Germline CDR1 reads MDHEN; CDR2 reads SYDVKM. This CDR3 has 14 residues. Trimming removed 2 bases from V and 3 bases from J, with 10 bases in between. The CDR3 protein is CASSLMDKEETQYF. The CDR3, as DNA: TGTGCCAGCAGTTTAATGGACAAAGAAGAGACCCAGTACTTC.

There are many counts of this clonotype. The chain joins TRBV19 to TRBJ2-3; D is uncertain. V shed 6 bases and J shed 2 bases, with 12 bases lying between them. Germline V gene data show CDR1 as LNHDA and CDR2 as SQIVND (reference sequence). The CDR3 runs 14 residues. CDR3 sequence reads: CASSPPGPTDTQYF. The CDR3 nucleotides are TGTGCCAGTAGCCCCCCCGGCCCCACAGATACGCAGTATTTT.

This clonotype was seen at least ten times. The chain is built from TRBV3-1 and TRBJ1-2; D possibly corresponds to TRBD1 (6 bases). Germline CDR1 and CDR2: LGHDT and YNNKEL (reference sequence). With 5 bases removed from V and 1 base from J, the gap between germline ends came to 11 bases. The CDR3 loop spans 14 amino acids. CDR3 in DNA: TGTGCCAGCAGCTCAGACAGGAGTAACTATGGCTACACCTTC. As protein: CASSSDRSNYGYTF. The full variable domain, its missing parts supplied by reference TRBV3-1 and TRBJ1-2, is DTAVSQTPKYLVTQMGNDKSIKCEQNLGHDTMYWYKQDSKKFLKIMFSYNNKELIINETVPNRFSPKSPDKAHLNLHINSLELGDSAVYFCASSSDRSNYGYTFGSGTRLTVV.

CDR3 in DNA: TGCAGTGCTACCCTAGCTGGGGCCAACGTCCTGACTTTC. Protein sequence: CSATLAGANVLTF. The rearrangement links TRBV20-1 to TRBJ2-6; the D is unclear. From germline, CDR1 is DFQATT and CDR2 SNEGSKA (reference sequence). Trimming removed 4 bases from V and 2 bases from J, with 6 bases in between. The CDR3 consists of 13 residues.

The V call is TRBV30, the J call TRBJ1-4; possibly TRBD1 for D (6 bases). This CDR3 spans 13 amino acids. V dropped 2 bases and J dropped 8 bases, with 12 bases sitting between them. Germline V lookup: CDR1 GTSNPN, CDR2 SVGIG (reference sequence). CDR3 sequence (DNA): TGTGCCTGGAGTAATGGGGGCTGGGAAAAACTGTTTTTT. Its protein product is CAWSNGGWEKLFF.

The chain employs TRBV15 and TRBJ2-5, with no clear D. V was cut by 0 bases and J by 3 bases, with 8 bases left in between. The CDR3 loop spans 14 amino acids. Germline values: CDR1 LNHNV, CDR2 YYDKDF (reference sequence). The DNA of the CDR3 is TGTGCCACCAGCAGAGATCGGAACGAAGAGACCCAGTACTTC. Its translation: CATSRDRNEETQYF.

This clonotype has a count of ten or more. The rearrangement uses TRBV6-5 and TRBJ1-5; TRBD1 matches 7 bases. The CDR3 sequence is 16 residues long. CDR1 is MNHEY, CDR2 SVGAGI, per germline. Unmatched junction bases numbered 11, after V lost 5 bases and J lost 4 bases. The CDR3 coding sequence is TGTGCCAGCAGTATTAGCTCCGGGACAGCTAATCAGCCCCAGCATTTT. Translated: CASSISSGTANQPQHF.

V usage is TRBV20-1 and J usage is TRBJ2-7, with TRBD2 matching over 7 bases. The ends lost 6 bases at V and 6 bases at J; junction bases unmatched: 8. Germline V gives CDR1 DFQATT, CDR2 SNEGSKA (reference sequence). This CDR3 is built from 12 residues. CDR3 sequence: CSAPLGGIEQYF. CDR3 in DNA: TGCAGTGCGCCCCTGGGGGGGATCGAGCAGTACTTC.

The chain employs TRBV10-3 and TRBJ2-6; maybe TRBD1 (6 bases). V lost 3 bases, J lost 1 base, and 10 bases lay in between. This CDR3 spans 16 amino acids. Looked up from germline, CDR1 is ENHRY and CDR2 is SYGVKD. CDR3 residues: CAISDQGISGANVLTF. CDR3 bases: TGTGCCATCAGTGACCAGGGGATATCTGGGGCCAACGTCCTGACTTTC.